This T cell receptor beta chain comes out of a study of CD8 T cells in Susac syndrome. Findings and caveats of the study: In total CD8+ repertoires, sixteen Susac-specific public clones were found, and in CD8+ TEMRA repertoires, 4 or 5 were found.

Random hexamers were used to reverse transcribe the RNA input (roughly 0.5 to 1 ug). TCRdb re-analysed the immunoSEQ multiplex PCR reads in MiXCR, keeping a single row per CDR3 protein. The repertoire includes tens of thousands of distinct CDR3 sequences, 94% of them detected once, and 0.52% sits in the top ten. About this clonotype itself: Antigen unknown.

Patients with Susac syndrome met diagnostic criteria that were recently defined for definite or probable disease. The CDR3 sequence is 16 residues long. Germline-derived CDR1 and CDR2 are SGHDT and YYEEEE. The V end lost 1 base, the J end lost 1 base, and 11 bases lay between the germline ends. Specimen: CD8+ T cells from PBMCs. This TCR was sampled from a human donor with Susac syndrome. The chain employs TRBV5-6 and TRBJ2-2, with D possibly matching TRBD1 (5 bases). CDR3 in DNA: TGTGCCAGCAGCTTGCCTGCTCAGGGGAACACCGGGGAGCTGTTTTTT. This gives the protein CASSLPAQGNTGELFF. Complete variable domain (other parts from reference TRBV5-6 and TRBJ2-2): DAGVTQSPTHLIKTRGQQVTLRCSPKSGHDTVSWYQQALGQGPQFIFQYYEEEERQRGNFPDRFSGHQFPNYSSELNVNALLLGDSALYLCASSLPAQGNTGELFFGEGSRLTVL.